These 7 T cell receptor beta chains were sequenced from one sample in a study of CD8 T cells in Susac syndrome (dated by TCRdb to the late 2010s). Libraries were prepared through the immunoSEQ multiplex PCR assay. RNA was extracted with the RNeasy kit and roughly 0.5 to 1 ug was reverse transcribed using random hexamers. TCRdb reprocessing: public reads trimmed at Q25 with fastp, clones called with MiXCR, in-frame beta chains kept. Every CDR3 protein is listed once, alongside the most common genes and DNA of its rows. This sample has under 200,000 distinct CDR3 sequences in its table, and approximately 95% of those were observed once. The top ten clones comprise less than 0.2% of the sample. Specimen: CD8+ T cells from PBMCs. The origin of the receptors is a human donor with multiple sclerosis.

The chain uses TRBV30 and TRBJ2-3, with a possible D match to TRBD2 (5 bases). CDR3 length: 14 residues. V lost 1 base and J 6 bases, leaving 14 bases between the germline ends. CDR1 and CDR2 from the germline V gene are GTSNPN and SVGIG (reference sequence). DNA for the CDR3: TGTGCCTGGAGTGCCCTTATGGGAGTGGATACGCAGTATTTT. Translation gives CAWSALMGVDTQYF.

The chain joins TRBV7-9 to TRBJ2-3; D is ambiguous. CDR1 is SEHNR and CDR2 is FQNEAQ in the germline V gene (reference sequence). Trimming took 2 bases from V and 6 from J, leaving 6 bases between them. The CDR3 runs 12 residues. CDR3 in DNA: TGTGCCAGCAGCTTAATGCACGATACGCAGTATTTT. It specifies CASSLMHDTQYF.

This chain links TRBV2 with TRBJ2-1; D is possibly TRBD1 or TRBD2 (5 bases each). V gave up 7 bases and J gave up 6 bases, with 10 bases separating them. CDR3 length: 12 amino acids. From germline, CDR1 is SNHLY and CDR2 FYNNEI. The CDR3 region has the DNA TGTGCCAGCAACGAGGGGTTCAATGAGCAGTTCTTC. This codes for CASNEGFNEQFF.

The chain joins TRBV10-3 to TRBJ2-3; TRBD2 aligns across 9 bases. The CDR3 contains 15 residues. Germline V gives CDR1 ENHRY, CDR2 SYGVKD. V lost 11 bases to trimming and J lost 6 bases; unmatched junction nucleotides: 15. CDR3 sequence reads: CASKAGGGASDTQYF. In DNA form, the CDR3 reads TGTGCCTCCAAGGCGGGCGGGGGGGCGTCGGATACGCAGTATTTT.

The genes are TRBV20-1 and TRBJ2-3; 15 bases align to TRBD2. The CDR3 length is 16 residues. V shed 4 bases and J 3 bases; nucleotides not matched to a gene: 5. Germline V gene lookup returns CDR1 DFQATT and CDR2 SNEGSKA (reference sequence). For the CDR3, the DNA is TGCAGTGCTATCGGACTAGCGGGGGGGCGGACAGATACGCAGTATTTT. Translation gives CSAIGLAGGRTDTQYF.

The chain recombines TRBV7-9 with TRBJ2-7; D is unresolved. This CDR3 region has 12 residues. The germline CDR1 and CDR2 sequences are SEHNR and FQNEAQ (reference sequence). V dropped 4 bases and J dropped 6 bases, with 10 bases sitting between them. The DNA of the CDR3 is TGTGCCAGCAGCTCCCAAAGTTTCGAGCAGTACTTC. Protein: CASSSQSFEQYF.

The rearrangement joins TRBV27 to TRBJ2-7, with D possibly matching TRBD2 (6 bases). Germline CDR1 is MNHEY and CDR2 is SMNVEV (reference sequence). V dropped 3 bases and J dropped 0 bases, with 9 bases sitting between them. The CDR3 sequence is 14 residues long. CDR3 residues: CASSLSSVSYEQYF. In DNA form, the CDR3 reads TGTGCCAGCAGTTTGTCTAGCGTCTCCTACGAGCAGTACTTC.